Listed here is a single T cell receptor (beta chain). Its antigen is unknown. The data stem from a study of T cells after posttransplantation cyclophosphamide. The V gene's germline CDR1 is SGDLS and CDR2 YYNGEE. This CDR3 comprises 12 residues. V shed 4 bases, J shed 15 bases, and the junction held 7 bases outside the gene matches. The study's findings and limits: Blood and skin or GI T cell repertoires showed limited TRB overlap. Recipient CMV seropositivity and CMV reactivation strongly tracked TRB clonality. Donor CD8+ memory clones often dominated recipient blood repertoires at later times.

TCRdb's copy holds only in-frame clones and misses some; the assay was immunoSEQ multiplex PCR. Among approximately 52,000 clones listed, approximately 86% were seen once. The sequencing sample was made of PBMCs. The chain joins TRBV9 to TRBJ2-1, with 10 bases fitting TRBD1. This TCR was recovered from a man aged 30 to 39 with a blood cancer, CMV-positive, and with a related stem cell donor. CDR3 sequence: CASSPGQGIPFF. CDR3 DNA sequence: TGTGCCAGCAGCCCGGGACAGGGGATCCCGTTCTTC. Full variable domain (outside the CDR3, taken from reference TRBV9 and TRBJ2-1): DSGVTQTPKHLITATGQRVTLRCSPRSGDLSVYWYQQSLDQGLQFLIQYYNGEERAKGNILERFSAQQFPDLHSELNLSSLELGDSALYFCASSPGQGIPFFGPGTRLTVL.